The sequence of this T cell receptor (beta chain) was determined in a study of blood T cell repertoires in COVID-19. Study summary: From the United States, Italy and Spain came samples of acute and convalescent COVID-19. The analysed material was cDNA or gDNA that came from T cells, B-cell-depleted T cells, or PBMCs.

Germline lookup yields CDR1 SQVTM and CDR2 ANQGSEA. J gave up 8 bases and V 6 bases, and 7 bases lay outside the gene matches. The CDR3 contains 12 residues. In the study's own analysis: Amplification with reference gene primers provided the estimates of nucleated cell counts. The method was immunoSEQ multiplex PCR; TCRdb's version includes in-frame clones alone and lacks a portion of them. That table gives V, J and clone size, and the DNA gave D and trimming. The sample lists 20,000 to 30,000 clones, 85% to 90% occurring once. Specimen: peripheral blood. This TCR came from a human donor in a cohort sampled during active COVID-19. The rearrangement joins TRBV29-1 to TRBJ1-2; TRBD1 agrees at 9 bases. DNA of the CDR3: TGCAGCGTGGCGGGACAGGGTTACGGCTACACCTTC. Encoded protein: CSVAGQGYGYTF.